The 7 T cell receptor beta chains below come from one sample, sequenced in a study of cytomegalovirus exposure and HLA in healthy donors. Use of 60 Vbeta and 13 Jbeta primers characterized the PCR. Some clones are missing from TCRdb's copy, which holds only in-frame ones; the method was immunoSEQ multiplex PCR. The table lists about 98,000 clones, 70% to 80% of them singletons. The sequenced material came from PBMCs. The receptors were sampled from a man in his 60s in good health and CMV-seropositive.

CDR3 amino acids: CASRPSGLVEQFF. The CDR3 DNA reads TGTGCCAGCAGACCGTCGGGTCTAGTTGAGCAGTTCTTC. The chain has TRBV28 and TRBJ2-1; the D is unclear. Trimming took off 6 bases at V and 9 bases at J, with 15 bases between the two ends. The CDR3 is 13 amino acids. Germline V gives CDR1 MDHEN, CDR2 SYDVKM.

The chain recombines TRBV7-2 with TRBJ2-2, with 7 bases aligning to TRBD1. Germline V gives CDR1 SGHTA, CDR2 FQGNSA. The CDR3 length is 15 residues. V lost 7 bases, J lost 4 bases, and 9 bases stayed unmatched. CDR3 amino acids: CASIQQGSPTGELFF. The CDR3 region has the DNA TGTGCCAGCATCCAACAGGGGTCCCCCACCGGGGAGCTGTTTTTT.

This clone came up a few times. The CDR3 nucleotides read TGTGCCAGTAGTTACCTCCCGGCAGGCGATCAGCCCCAGCATTTT. This gives the protein CASSYLPAGDQPQHF. This chain connects TRBV19 to TRBJ1-5, with D unclear. This CDR3 spans 15 amino acids. Deletions cut 5 bases from V and 5 bases from J, with 16 bases between. In germline, CDR1 is LNHDA, CDR2 SQIVND (reference sequence).

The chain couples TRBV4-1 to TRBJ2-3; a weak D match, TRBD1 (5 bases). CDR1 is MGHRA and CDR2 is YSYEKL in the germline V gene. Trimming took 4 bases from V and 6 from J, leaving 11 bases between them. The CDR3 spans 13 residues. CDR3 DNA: TGCGCCAGCAGCCCGGAGCCAGGGGATACGCAGTATTTT. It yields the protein CASSPEPGDTQYF.

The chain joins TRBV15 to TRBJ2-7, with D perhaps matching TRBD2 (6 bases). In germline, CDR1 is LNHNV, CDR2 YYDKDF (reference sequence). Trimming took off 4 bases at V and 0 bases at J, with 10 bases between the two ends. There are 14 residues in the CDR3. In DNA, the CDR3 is TGTGCCACCAGCACGGCGGGGAGCTCCTACGAGCAGTACTTC. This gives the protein CATSTAGSSYEQYF. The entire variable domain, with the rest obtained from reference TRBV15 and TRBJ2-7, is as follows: DAMVIQNPRYQVTQFGKPVTLSCSQTLNHNVMYWYQQKSSQAPKLLFHYYDKDFNNEADTPDNFQSRRPNTSFCFLDIRSPGLGDTAMYLCATSTAGSSYEQYFGPGTRLTVT.

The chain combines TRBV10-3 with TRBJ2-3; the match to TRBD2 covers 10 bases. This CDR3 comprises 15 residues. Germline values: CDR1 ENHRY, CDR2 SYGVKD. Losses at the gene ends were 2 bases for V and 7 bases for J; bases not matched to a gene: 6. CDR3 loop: CAISETSGVLNTQYF. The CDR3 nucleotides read TGTGCCATCAGTGAGACTAGCGGGGTATTAAATACGCAGTATTTT.

CDR3 coding DNA: TGCGCCAGCAGCTTGGGAGTAGCCAAAAACATTCAGTACTTC. The encoded protein is CASSLGVAKNIQYF. The rearrangement joins TRBV5-1 to TRBJ2-4; D is uncertain. With 0 bases removed from V and 0 bases from J, the gap between germline ends came to 4 bases. The CDR3 sequence is 14 residues long. Germline CDR1 reads SGHRS; CDR2 reads YFSETQ.